These 32 T cell receptor beta chains originate from one sample sequenced in a study of vaccination and CD4 T cells after COVID-19. What these receptors recognize is not known. Sample treatment: 10-day PBMC culture with coronavirus spike peptide pools or control peptides (ViraFEST assay). Oncomine TCR Beta short-read sequencing was applied to DNA from cultured CD4+ T cells. TCRdb re-called the PCR reads with MiXCR, one entry per CDR3 protein. The data hold 14,000 to 15,000 distinct CDR3 sequences, with around two fifths observed a single time. Input material: CD4+ T cells from blood, cultured in vitro. Receptors were obtained from a human donor who had recovered from COVID-19.

The rearrangement uses TRBV6-2 or TRBV6-3 and TRBJ1-1; D unclear. CDR1 and CDR2 from the germline V gene are MNHEY and SVGEGT. Trimming shortened V by 0 bases and J by 0 bases, and 14 bases separated the two germline ends. CDR3 length equals 17 residues. The chain's CDR3 is CASSYSKRDALNTEAFF. CDR3 in DNA: TGTGCCAGCAGTTACTCGAAGAGAGACGCATTGAACACTGAAGCTTTCTTT.

This sequence joins TRBV19 and TRBJ2-1; 9 bases agree with TRBD1. The CDR3 totals 15 residues. Germline lookup yields CDR1 LNHDA and CDR2 SQIVND (reference sequence). Trimming removed 6 bases from V and 9 bases from J; junction bases left unmatched: 12. In nucleotides, the CDR3 is TGTGCCAGTAGCGTAGGACAGGGGAGGTCTGGTGAGCAGTTCTTC. It translates to CASSVGQGRSGEQFF.

The rearrangement uses TRBV30 and TRBJ2-3; 9 bases align to TRBD2. With V trimmed by 5 bases and J by 6 bases, 15 bases remained unmatched. CDR1 is GTSNPN and CDR2 is SVGIG in the germline V gene (reference sequence). The CDR3 spans 16 residues. CDR3 in amino acids: CAWRERGAFSGDTQYF. CDR3 sequence (DNA): TGTGCCTGGCGGGAGCGGGGGGCTTTTAGCGGGGATACGCAGTATTTT. The full variable domain, with the rest looked up from reference TRBV30 and TRBJ2-3, is SQTIHQWPATLVQPVGSPLSLECTVEGTSNPNLYWYRQAAGRGLQLLFYSVGIGQISSEVPQNLSASRPQDRQFILSSKKLLLSDSGFYLCAWRERGAFSGDTQYFGPGTRLTVL.

This clonotype appeared a few times. The J gene is TRBJ1-2, the V gene TRBV20-1; tentative D call: TRBD1 (5 bases). CDR1 and CDR2 from the germline V gene are DFQATT and SNEGSKA (reference sequence). With 4 bases removed from V and 0 bases from J, the gap between germline ends came to 15 bases. CDR3 length equals 15 residues. The CDR3 DNA reads TGCAGTGCTACCCGTTCACAGGTCACTAACTATGGCTACACCTTC. It is translated as CSATRSQVTNYGYTF.

The chain links TRBV6-2 or TRBV6-3 to TRBJ2-7; D ambiguous. Germline CDR1 and CDR2: MNHEY and SVGEGT. This CDR3 contains 15 residues. Trimming took 2 bases from V and 3 from J, leaving 14 bases between them. CDR3 in amino acids: CASSYDWGQRYEQYF. In DNA, the CDR3 is TGTGCCAGCAGTTACGATTGGGGTCAACGCTACGAGCAGTACTTC.

V and J are TRBV7-2 and TRBJ2-3, with D possibly TRBD1 on 6 matching bases. The CDR3 runs to 16 residues. V was trimmed by 0 bases and J by 4 bases, leaving 14 bases between them. Germline-derived CDR1 and CDR2 are SGHTA and FQGNSA. CDR3 nucleotides: TGTGCCAGCAGCTTAGCTTGGTTTCCAGGGGCAGATACGCAGTATTTT. It translates to CASSLAWFPGADTQYF.

The V gene is TRBV6-5, the J gene TRBJ2-3, with a tentative D call TRBD1 (5 bases). With 2 bases removed from V and 6 bases from J, the gap between germline ends came to 9 bases. Per germline, CDR1 MNHEY and CDR2 SVGAGI. CDR3 length: 13 amino acids. CDR3 sequence: CASSYRGQDTQYF. The CDR3 bases are TGTGCCAGCAGTTACAGGGGCCAGGATACGCAGTATTTT.

In this sample, this clonotype turned up a few times. CDR3 DNA: TGTGCCACCAGTGATAGGACCGGGACAGGAAGGGCTGAAGCTTTCTTT. This translates into CATSDRTGTGRAEAFF. The rearrangement links TRBV24-1 to TRBJ1-1; 8 bases map to TRBD1. CDR1 KGHDR and CDR2 SFDVKD come from the germline V gene. Germline trimming cut 3 bases from V and 6 bases from J; bases unmatched to any gene: 11. CDR3 length equals 16 residues.

In this sample, this clonotype turned up a few times. CDR3: CASSLGGRRGYTEAFF. The DNA of the CDR3 is TGTGCCAGCAGCTTAGGGGGGCGCCGAGGGTACACTGAAGCTTTCTTT. The V call is TRBV7-6, the J call TRBJ1-1, with D maybe TRBD1 (6 bases). The CDR3 has 16 residues. CDR1 is SGHVS, CDR2 FNYEAQ, per germline. Trimming shortened V by 1 base and J by 3 bases, and 15 bases separated the two germline ends. The full variable domain, in which reference TRBV7-6 and TRBJ1-1 provide the parts outside the CDR3, is GAGVSQSPRYKVTKRGQDVALRCDPISGHVSLYWYRQALGQGPEFLTYFNYEAQQDKSGLPNDRFSAERPEGSISTLTIQRTEQRDSAMYRCASSLGGRRGYTEAFFGQGTRLTVV.

This clonotype was picked up one time. CDR3 amino acids: CAWRGLSINSPLHF. CDR3 nucleotides: TGTGCCTGGAGGGGCCTCTCAATTAATTCACCCCTCCACTTT. The chain is built from TRBV30 and TRBJ1-6; the D is unclear. V was pared by 3 bases and J by 6 bases, with 12 bases between. In germline, CDR1 is GTSNPN, CDR2 SVGIG (reference sequence). The CDR3 sequence is 14 residues long.

This chain connects TRBV7-6 to TRBJ1-1, with 8 bases aligning to TRBD1. The CDR3 totals 14 residues. Germline trimming cut 5 bases from V and 5 bases from J; bases unmatched to any gene: 7. CDR1 SGHVS and CDR2 FNYEAQ come from the germline V gene. CDR3 nucleotide sequence: TGTGCCAGCAGCCCGCGGACAGGGTGGACTGAAGCTTTCTTT. As protein: CASSPRTGWTEAFF.

This clonotype was seen a few times. This chain uses TRBV20-1 with TRBJ1-4, with 8 bases matching TRBD1. The CDR3 has 14 residues. The V and J ends lost 4 bases and 4 bases, in that order; junction bases with no gene match: 5. Per germline, CDR1 DFQATT and CDR2 SNEGSKA (reference sequence). The CDR3 spells CSATPGQVNEKLFF. The CDR3 DNA follows: TGCAGTGCTACACCGGGACAGGTTAATGAAAAACTGTTTTTT.

J is TRBJ1-1 and V is TRBV20-1; maybe TRBD1 (6 bases). V shed 1 base and J shed 0 bases, with 24 bases lying between them. CDR3 length equals 19 residues. Germline-derived CDR1 and CDR2 are DFQATT and SNEGSKA (reference sequence). CDR3 nucleotide sequence: TGCAGTGCTAGAGGCGCCCGGACAGATGCACCCCGAATGAACACTGAAGCTTTCTTT. This gives the protein CSARGARTDAPRMNTEAFF.

In this sample, this clonotype turned up a few times. The chain combines TRBV6-1 with TRBJ2-1; 8 positions agree with TRBD1. J lost 0 bases, V lost 4 bases, and 2 bases had no gene match. The V gene's germline CDR1 is MNHNS and CDR2 SASEGT. This CDR3 has 15 amino acids. Here the CDR3 reads CASSGDRSSYNEQFF. CDR3 nucleotide sequence: TGTGCCAGCAGTGGGGACAGGAGCTCCTACAATGAGCAGTTCTTC.

This clonotype occurred a few times. The chain is built from TRBV7-2 and TRBJ2-7; TRBD2 matches 8 bases. CDR3 size: 15 residues. Trimming took 6 bases from V and 0 from J; bases not matched to a gene: 7. CDR1 is SGHTA, CDR2 FQGNSA, per germline. CDR3 in amino acids: CASSYQLAASYEQYF. CDR3 nucleotide sequence: TGTGCCAGCAGTTACCAACTAGCGGCCTCCTACGAGCAGTACTTC.

This chain joins TRBV11-2 and TRBJ2-7; 9 positions agree with TRBD1. The germline gives CDR1 SGHAT, CDR2 FQNNGV. The CDR3 is 17 residues long. V lost 9 bases to trimming and J lost 0 bases; unmatched junction nucleotides: 15. The CDR3 reads CASVKEPGQGSSYEQYF. The CDR3 DNA follows: TGTGCCAGTGTTAAGGAGCCGGGACAGGGTAGCTCCTACGAGCAGTACTTC.

The V and J genes are TRBV11-1 and TRBJ2-7; the D gene could be TRBD1 or TRBD2 (5 bases each). V was pared by 3 bases and J by 5 bases, with 17 bases between. Germline assignment: CDR1 SGHAT and CDR2 FQDESV (reference sequence). The CDR3 loop spans 15 amino acids. The CDR3 coding sequence is TGTGCCAGCAGCTTGGCCGGAAGCAGGGACCACGAGCAGTACTTC. It translates to CASSLAGSRDHEQYF.

This clonotype was counted between two and nine times. This chain joins TRBV20-1 and TRBJ1-2, with D possibly TRBD1 on 6 matching bases. The CDR3 is made up of 14 amino acids. Germline-derived CDR1 and CDR2 are DFQATT and SNEGSKA (reference sequence). With 3 bases removed from V and 7 bases from J, the gap between germline ends came to 18 bases. CDR3 in amino acids: CSARTDGTSTGYTF. CDR3 bases: TGCAGTGCTAGGACCGACGGGACATCTACTGGCTACACCTTC.

The sample holds one count of this clonotype. The J gene is TRBJ2-1, the V gene TRBV24-1; 7 bases fit TRBD2. CDR3 size: 17 residues. J gave up 7 bases and V 5 bases, and 16 bases lay outside the gene matches. The germline CDR1 and CDR2 sequences are KGHDR and SFDVKD. The CDR3 region is CATSGPRGLAVGNEQFF. The CDR3 nucleotides are TGTGCCACCAGTGGCCCCCGAGGGCTAGCGGTGGGTAATGAGCAGTTCTTC.

The J gene is TRBJ1-5, the V gene TRBV10-2, with 7 bases identical to TRBD1. V trimming: 3 bases; J trimming: 5 bases; junction bases outside the gene matches: 1. The CDR3 length is 13 residues. Looked up from germline, CDR1 is WSHSY and CDR2 is SAAADI. The CDR3 loop is CASSEGGHQPQHF. The CDR3 region has the DNA TGCGCCAGCAGTGAAGGGGGCCATCAGCCCCAGCATTTT.

V and J are TRBV5-6 and TRBJ1-1; 11 bases line up with TRBD1. With V trimmed by 2 bases and J by 4 bases, 7 bases remained unmatched. Germline CDR1 is SGHDT and CDR2 is YYEEEE. CDR3 size: 16 residues. This chain's CDR3 is CASSFGQGAWGTEAFF. For the CDR3, the DNA is TGTGCCAGCAGCTTCGGACAGGGGGCTTGGGGCACTGAAGCTTTCTTT. Using reference TRBV5-6 and TRBJ1-1 for the parts outside the CDR3, the full variable domain is DAGVTQSPTHLIKTRGQQVTLRCSPKSGHDTVSWYQQALGQGPQFIFQYYEEEERQRGNFPDRFSGHQFPNYSSELNVNALLLGDSALYLCASSFGQGAWGTEAFFGQGTRLTVV.

The chain links TRBV12-3 or TRBV12-4 to TRBJ1-5; D not resolved. This CDR3 spans 13 amino acids. V was clipped by 5 bases and J by 9 bases, with 14 bases between them. The CDR3 nucleotides read TGTGCCAGCAGTCCCTTAATAGGTGCGCCCCAGCATTTT. It yields the protein CASSPLIGAPQHF.

This chain uses TRBV9 with TRBJ1-6, with TRBD1 matching 10 bases. The CDR3 is made up of 15 amino acids. Unmatched junction bases numbered 5, after V lost 3 bases and J lost 8 bases. CDR1 and CDR2 (germline): SGDLS, YYNGEE. The CDR3, as DNA: TGTGCCAGCAGCGGGACCGGGACAGGGGATTCACCCCTCCACTTT. Amino acid sequence: CASSGTGTGDSPLHF.

This clonotype was recorded a few times. The chain has TRBV20-1 and TRBJ1-4; the D gene is possibly TRBD1 (5 bases). Germline V lookup: CDR1 DFQATT, CDR2 SNEGSKA (reference sequence). Trimming removed 3 bases at V and 5 bases at J, with 13 bases between. The CDR3 is made up of 14 amino acids. In DNA, the CDR3 is TGCAGTGCTAGCCCGGGGTCAGGGAATGAAAAACTGTTTTTT. The encoded protein is CSASPGSGNEKLFF.

V is TRBV25-1 and J is TRBJ2-5, with 10 bases aligning to TRBD1. The CDR3 is 15 residues long. Per germline, CDR1 MGHDK and CDR2 SYGVNS. The ends lost 5 bases at V and 3 bases at J; junction bases unmatched: 6. The DNA for the CDR3 is TGTGCCAGCAGTCCTCAGACAGGGGGCGAAGAGACCCAGTACTTC. This sequence encodes CASSPQTGGEETQYF.

In its sample, this clonotype was seen a few times. The V and J genes are TRBV19 and TRBJ1-2; D call uncertain. Deletions cut 7 bases from V and 2 bases from J, with 8 bases between. Germline assignment: CDR1 LNHDA and CDR2 SQIVND (reference sequence). CDR3 length: 12 residues. DNA for the CDR3: TGTGCCAGTACGTCGGAAAACTATGGCTACACCTTC. It yields the protein CASTSENYGYTF.

This clonotype was observed a handful of times. V and J are TRBV19 and TRBJ1-2, with D unclear. CDR1 is LNHDA, CDR2 SQIVND, per germline (reference sequence). CDR3 length equals 12 residues. Between the trimmed V and J ends, which lost 6 bases and 3 bases, there was a span of 8 bases. The CDR3 loop is CASRRTDYGYTF. CDR3 bases: TGTGCCAGTAGAAGGACGGACTATGGCTACACCTTC.

The chain has TRBV7-2 and TRBJ1-1; D unresolved. Per germline, CDR1 SGHTA and CDR2 FQGNSA. CDR3 size: 16 residues. The V end was cut by 3 bases, the J end by 3 bases, with 17 bases between. The CDR3 DNA reads as TGTGCCAGCAGCTTGCGCGTGCGGCACCCGGACACTGAAGCTTTCTTT. Translation: CASSLRVRHPDTEAFF.

The chain recombines TRBV27 with TRBJ2-7; the match to TRBD1 covers 8 bases. This CDR3 has 16 amino acids. V shed 6 bases and J 3 bases; nucleotides not matched to a gene: 13. In germline, CDR1 is MNHEY, CDR2 SMNVEV (reference sequence). This chain's CDR3 is CASSSMAGGSNYEQYF. In DNA, the CDR3 is TGTGCCAGCAGCTCCATGGCAGGGGGCTCCAACTACGAGCAGTACTTC.

This rearrangement joins TRBV6-5 to TRBJ2-5; D ambiguous. The CDR3 runs 14 residues. The V gene lost 0 bases and the J gene lost 3 bases, with 8 bases spanning the gap. Germline values: CDR1 MNHEY, CDR2 SVGAGI. The CDR3 DNA sequence: TGTGCCAGCAGTTACTCGAACGGTAAAGAGACCCAGTACTTC. This gives the protein CASSYSNGKETQYF.

V is TRBV10-2 and J is TRBJ1-1; D uncertain. CDR1 WSHSY and CDR2 SAAADI come from the germline V gene. With 2 bases removed from V and 0 bases from J, the gap between germline ends came to 10 bases. This CDR3 contains 15 residues. In nucleotides, the CDR3 is TGCGCCAGCAGTGAGGGACGGCTAATGAACACTGAAGCTTTCTTT. It is translated as CASSEGRLMNTEAFF.

The CDR3 region is CSALTGRDQPQHF. DNA for the CDR3: TGCAGCGCCCTAACAGGGAGAGATCAGCCCCAGCATTTT. V usage is TRBV29-1 and J usage is TRBJ1-5; possibly TRBD1 for D (6 bases). Germline V gives CDR1 SQVTM, CDR2 ANQGSEA. V gave up 7 bases and J gave up 5 bases, with 15 bases separating them. CDR3 length: 13 amino acids.